The 31 T cell receptor beta chains in this list originate from one sample, sequenced in a study of shared clonotypes between healthy human individuals. The protocol was immunoSEQ multiplex PCR, while the TCRdb copy is restricted to in-frame clones and leaves out a portion. The data contain some 1.1 million clones, around 77% of them seen just once; the ten biggest clones take up roughly 0.82%. Sequenced: memory CD4+ T cells from PBMCs. Subset specified: CD45RA-negative fraction. These receptors originate from a man younger than 35 in good health. Some clones in this sample may be carry-over from other donors' samples.

V usage is TRBV5-4 and J usage is TRBJ2-2, with 8 bases identical to TRBD2. Germline V gene sequence: CDR1 SGHNT, CDR2 YYREEE (reference sequence). Trimming took 4 bases from V and 13 from J; bases not matched to a gene: 15. The CDR3 contains 15 residues. This CDR3 is CASSTEGTRIRRLFF. CDR3 nucleotides: TGTGCCAGCAGCACGGAAGGGACTAGAATCAGAAGGCTGTTTTTT. The variable domain in full, completed from reference TRBV5-4 and TRBJ2-2, reads ETGVTQSPTHLIKTRGQQVTLRCSSQSGHNTVSWYQQALGQGPQFIFQYYREEENGRGNFPPRFSGLQFPNYSSELNVNALELDDSALYLCASSTEGTRIRRLFFGEGSRLTVL.

The J gene is TRBJ2-2, the V gene TRBV11-3, with D possibly TRBD2 on 5 matching bases. V lost 5 bases and J lost 0, with 13 bases in between. The CDR3 spans 16 residues. CDR1 SGHNT and CDR2 YENEEA come from the germline V gene. The CDR3 protein is CASSDGLTANTGELFF. The CDR3, as DNA: TGTGCCAGCAGCGACGGACTCACCGCGAACACCGGGGAGCTGTTTTTT.

To note about this clone: A much larger clone sits a single nucleotide away, making a read error possible. V usage is TRBV7-3 and J usage is TRBJ1-5; D uncertain. This CDR3 region has 12 residues. V dropped 5 bases and J dropped 1 base, with 3 bases sitting between them. The germline gives CDR1 SGHTA, CDR2 FQGTGA. The CDR3 DNA reads TGTGCCAGCAGCCACAGCAATCAGCCCCAGCATTTT. Translating it yields CASSHSNQPQHF.

In regard to this clone: A far larger clone is a single base away, which makes a read error likely. The chain combines TRBV27 with TRBJ2-3, with D uncertain. CDR3 length equals 13 residues. From germline, CDR1 is MNHEY and CDR2 SMNVEV (reference sequence). V was trimmed by 2 bases and J by 2 bases, leaving 5 bases between them. The CDR3 nucleotides are TGTGCCAGCAGTTTACTGGCCACAGATACGCAGTATTTT. This gives the protein CASSLLATDTQYF.

V is TRBV7-2 and J is TRBJ1-5, with 7 nucleotides matching TRBD1. J lost 5 bases, V lost 5 bases, and 9 bases had no gene match. Looked up from germline, CDR1 is SGHTA and CDR2 is FQGNSA. The CDR3 length is 15 residues. CDR3 nucleotide sequence: TGTGCCAGCAGCCCGGACGGGACAGATTATCAGCCCCAGCATTTT. Translation gives CASSPDGTDYQPQHF.

This chain joins TRBV28 and TRBJ2-3; D ambiguous. V was shortened by 6 bases and J by 5 bases, with 24 bases between the two germline ends. CDR1 is MDHEN, CDR2 SYDVKM, per germline. The length of the CDR3 is 17 residues. The CDR3 DNA follows: TGTGCCAGCAGCCCCATGGTGGGGTTTGTATCTCAAGATACGCAGTATTTT. It translates to CASSPMVGFVSQDTQYF. The full variable domain, completed using reference TRBV28 and TRBJ2-3, is DVKVTQSSRYLVKRTGEKVFLECVQDMDHENMFWYRQDPGLGLRLIYFSYDVKMKEKGDIPEGYSVSREKKERFSLILESASTNQTSMYLCASSPMVGFVSQDTQYFGPGTRLTVL.

The chain carries TRBV4-1 and TRBJ1-1; no clear D gene. Germline CDR1 and CDR2: MGHRA and YSYEKL. The CDR3 runs to 13 residues. V was clipped by 1 base and J by 4 bases, with 7 bases between them. The CDR3 DNA sequence: TGCGCCAGCAGCCAAGTCCTGGGCACTGAAGCTTTCTTT. This sequence encodes CASSQVLGTEAFF.

Note on this clone: This sample also contains other DNA sequences that code for the same CDR3. The chain joins TRBV29-1 to TRBJ2-3; TRBD2 matches at 11 bases. The V gene's germline CDR1 is SQVTM and CDR2 ANQGSEA. The CDR3 is made up of 14 amino acids. The J segment lost 3 bases and the V segment lost 1 base, leaving 0 bases of the junction unmatched. As DNA, the CDR3 is TGCAGCGTTGAAGGGACTAGCGGGACAGATACGCAGTATTTT. This gives the protein CSVEGTSGTDTQYF.

The chain joins TRBV19 to TRBJ2-1, with D perhaps TRBD2 (6 bases). This CDR3 region has 13 residues. V dropped 9 bases and J dropped 8 bases, with 17 bases sitting between them. Germline V CDR1 and CDR2: LNHDA, SQIVND (reference sequence). The CDR3: CARGLEKLDEQFF. The CDR3 coding sequence is TGTGCCAGGGGACTGGAGAAGTTGGATGAGCAGTTCTTC.

The CDR3 is CASSYGTASAGELFF. The CDR3 DNA is TGTGCCAGCAGTTACGGGACAGCGTCAGCCGGGGAGCTGTTTTTT. The rearrangement joins TRBV6-6 to TRBJ2-2; 7 nucleotides agree with TRBD1. The trim removed 2 bases at V and 6 bases at J, leaving 6 bases unmatched. This CDR3 spans 15 amino acids. Germline V gives CDR1 MNHNY, CDR2 SVGAGI (reference sequence).

Note on this clone: Other nucleotide sequences from this sample produce the same CDR3. The V call is TRBV2, the J call TRBJ2-5; TRBD2 is a possible D gene (6 bases). CDR3 size: 12 residues. Trimming removed 6 bases at V and 2 bases at J, with 7 bases between. The germline V gene encodes CDR1 SNHLY and CDR2 FYNNEI. The CDR3 loop is CASSRGQETQYF. In nucleotides, the CDR3 is TGTGCCAGCAGCCGGGGGCAAGAGACCCAGTACTTC.

The rearrangement joins TRBV5-1 to TRBJ2-5; unclear D gene. Trimming cost V 4 bases and J 5 bases, with 12 bases left between them. Germline CDR1 reads SGHRS; CDR2 reads YFSETQ. This CDR3 contains 13 residues. CDR3 loop: CASSRAVEETQYF. In DNA, the CDR3 is TGCGCCAGCAGCCGGGCCGTGGAGGAGACCCAGTACTTC.

The DNA for the CDR3 is TGTGCCAGTAGTATTCGTCAGATGACTAACTATGGCTACACCTTC. This translates into CASSIRQMTNYGYTF. The chain couples TRBV19 to TRBJ1-2; D not certain. This CDR3 comprises 15 residues. CDR1 and CDR2 from the germline V gene are LNHDA and SQIVND (reference sequence). The V gene lost 3 bases and the J gene lost 0 bases, with 11 bases spanning the gap. The whole variable domain, filled in from reference TRBV19 and TRBJ1-2, reads DGGITQSPKYLFRKEGQNVTLSCEQNLNHDAMYWYRQDPGQGLRLIYYSQIVNDFQKGDIAEGYSVSREKKESFPLTVTSAQKNPTAFYLCASSIRQMTNYGYTFGSGTRLTVV.

This chain links TRBV30 with TRBJ1-1; D call uncertain. V dropped 0 bases and J dropped 4 bases, with 9 bases sitting between them. The CDR3 is made up of 13 amino acids. Germline CDR1 and CDR2: GTSNPN and SVGIG (reference sequence). The CDR3: CAWSVDRITEAFF. CDR3 sequence (DNA): TGTGCCTGGAGTGTTGATAGAATCACTGAAGCTTTCTTT.

This chain connects TRBV25-1 to TRBJ2-3, with 14 positions matching TRBD2. With V trimmed by 6 bases and J by 3 bases, 2 bases remained unmatched. There are 15 residues in the CDR3. Germline lookup yields CDR1 MGHDK and CDR2 SYGVNS. The CDR3 bases are TGTGCCAGCAGAGGACTAGCGGGAGGTACAGATACGCAGTATTTT. Protein sequence: CASRGLAGGTDTQYF.

The chain combines TRBV5-4 with TRBJ2-2; D may match TRBD1 or TRBD2 (5 bases each). There are 15 residues in the CDR3. Per germline, CDR1 SGHNT and CDR2 YYREEE (reference sequence). V gave up 0 bases and J gave up 3 bases, with 9 bases separating them. CDR3 nucleotide sequence: TGTGCCAGCAGCTTGGGGCAGGGAGACACCGGGGAGCTGTTTTTT. Its protein product is CASSLGQGDTGELFF.

The DNA of the CDR3 is TGCGCCAGCAGCTTGGGGGCTAGCGGGACCTACGAGCAGTACTTC. Translated, it gives CASSLGASGTYEQYF. The chain couples TRBV5-1 to TRBJ2-7, with TRBD2 identical over 9 bases. This CDR3 comprises 15 residues. In germline, CDR1 is SGHRS, CDR2 YFSETQ. V gave up 0 bases and J gave up 2 bases; unmatched junction bases: 3.

This clone was recorded many times. CDR3 nucleotide sequence: TGTGCCAGCAGCTCGGGACTAGCGGGAGGGAGGGATACGCAGTATTTT. As protein: CASSSGLAGGRDTQYF. The chain joins TRBV5-4 to TRBJ2-3; TRBD2 matches at 16 bases. Germline lookup yields CDR1 SGHNT and CDR2 YYREEE (reference sequence). The V and J ends lost 3 bases and 6 bases, in that order; junction bases with no gene match: 4. The CDR3 length is 16 residues.

This clone came up a few times. The J gene is TRBJ1-5, the V gene TRBV2; D is undetermined. CDR1 SNHLY and CDR2 FYNNEI come from the germline V gene. Trimming cost V 5 bases and J 6 bases, with 11 bases left between them. This CDR3 comprises 13 residues. DNA of the CDR3: TGTGCCAGCAGTTTGGAAAGCGTTCAGCCCCAGCATTTT. Protein sequence: CASSLESVQPQHF.

The chain links TRBV7-2 to TRBJ2-1, with D perhaps being TRBD1 or TRBD2 (7 bases each). This CDR3 has 13 amino acids. V lost 11 bases and J 4 bases, leaving 15 bases between the germline ends. Germline V gene data show CDR1 as SGHTA and CDR2 as FQGNSA. The CDR3 region has the DNA TGTGCCTCCGGGGGGACAGCTTACAATGAGCAGTTCTTC. Encoded protein: CASGGTAYNEQFF. Full variable domain (rest looked up from reference TRBV7-2 and TRBJ2-1): GAGVSQSPSNKVTEKGKDVELRCDPISGHTALYWYRQSLGQGLEFLIYFQGNSAPDKSGLPSDRFSAERTGGSVSTLTIQRTQQEDSAVYLCASGGTAYNEQFFGPGTRLTVL.

This clone was detected once. The rearrangement joins TRBV6-6 to TRBJ2-7; perhaps TRBD1 as D (6 bases). V lost 2 bases, J lost 6 bases, and 17 bases lay in between. CDR3 size: 15 residues. Per germline, CDR1 MNHNY and CDR2 SVGAGI (reference sequence). The CDR3 DNA is TGTGCCAGCAGTTACGCAATAACAGGGTTTGGCGAGCAGTACTTC. It translates to CASSYAITGFGEQYF.

The chain carries TRBV28 and TRBJ1-1; no clear D. Germline CDR1 and CDR2: MDHEN and SYDVKM. This CDR3 is 13 amino acids long. V lost 8 bases to trimming and J lost 4 bases, with 14 bases between them. CDR3 in DNA: TGTGCCAGCTTTACTTGGAGTAGCACTGAAGCTTTCTTT. It codes for CASFTWSSTEAFF. Supplemented by reference TRBV28 and TRBJ1-1, the full variable domain reads DVKVTQSSRYLVKRTGEKVFLECVQDMDHENMFWYRQDPGLGLRLIYFSYDVKMKEKGDIPEGYSVSREKKERFSLILESASTNQTSMYLCASFTWSSTEAFFGQGTRLTVV.

V and J are TRBV5-6 and TRBJ2-3, with no clear D. This CDR3 comprises 14 residues. Germline lookup yields CDR1 SGHDT and CDR2 YYEEEE. Trimming stripped 0 bases from V and 4 bases from J, with 9 bases between. DNA for the CDR3: TGTGCCAGCAGCTTGGAAGTCGGCGCAGATACGCAGTATTTT. This translates into CASSLEVGADTQYF.

The chain carries TRBV6-1 and TRBJ2-1; 10 bases align to TRBD2. V gave up 6 bases and J gave up 5 bases; unmatched junction bases: 4. CDR3 length equals 14 residues. Germline CDR1 reads MNHNS; CDR2 reads SASEGT. The CDR3 nucleotides read TGTGCCAGCAGGACTAGCGGGTATAACAATGAGCAGTTCTTC. This codes for CASRTSGYNNEQFF.

The chain employs TRBV5-5 and TRBJ2-7; perhaps D is TRBD1 or TRBD2 (5 bases each). CDR1 is SGHKS, CDR2 YYEKEE, per germline (reference sequence). Trimming left V 0 bases short and J 0 bases short, with 10 bases between. This CDR3 has 15 amino acids. CDR3 residues: CASSLGGVGSYEQYF. The CDR3 DNA is TGTGCCAGCAGCTTGGGAGGGGTGGGCTCCTACGAGCAGTACTTC.

This chain links TRBV6-6 with TRBJ1-3; D ambiguous. This CDR3 has 14 amino acids. CDR1 and CDR2 from the germline V gene are MNHNY and SVGAGI (reference sequence). The V end lost 2 bases, the J end lost 2 bases, and 7 bases lay between the germline ends. CDR3 protein: CASSYGEAGNTIYF. CDR3 nucleotides: TGTGCCAGCAGTTACGGGGAAGCTGGAAACACCATATATTTT.

This clone was picked up a small number of times. Other DNA sequences of this sample code for an identical CDR3. The chain couples TRBV18 to TRBJ2-3, with D possibly being TRBD2 (6 bases). The CDR3 runs to 15 residues. With 3 bases removed from V and 0 bases from J, the gap between germline ends came to 10 bases. CDR1 and CDR2 from the germline V gene are KGHSH and LQKENI. The DNA for the CDR3 is TGTGCCAGCTCACCTACGGGACTTAGCACAGATACGCAGTATTTT. Protein: CASSPTGLSTDTQYF.

This clone was observed a handful of times. The genes are TRBV18 and TRBJ1-2; no clear D. The V end lost 0 bases, the J end lost 4 bases, and 12 bases lay between the germline ends. Germline assignment: CDR1 KGHSH and CDR2 LQKENI. The CDR3 covers 15 residues. CDR3 DNA: TGTGCCAGCTCACCACCGGGCGGGGATTCCTATGGCTACACCTTC. Translation: CASSPPGGDSYGYTF.

This chain links TRBV7-3 with TRBJ1-2; D is uncertain. The CDR3 totals 13 residues. V shed 5 bases and J shed 1 base, with 8 bases lying between them. CDR1 is SGHTA and CDR2 is FQGTGA in the germline V gene. The CDR3 reads CASSPHINYGYTF. The CDR3 DNA reads TGTGCCAGCAGCCCCCACATTAACTATGGCTACACCTTC.

The chain joins TRBV28 to TRBJ1-3, with no clear D. The V and J ends lost 3 bases and 15 bases respectively, with 15 bases between them. The germline gives CDR1 MDHEN, CDR2 SYDVKM. This CDR3 region has 12 residues. This CDR3 is CASSFNRSPGYF. CDR3 coding DNA: TGTGCCAGCAGTTTTAACAGATCCCCGGGATATTTT.

The chain combines TRBV18 with TRBJ2-5; TRBD1 aligns across 7 bases. The CDR3 contains 15 residues. Germline V gene lookup returns CDR1 KGHSH and CDR2 LQKENI. J lost 2 bases, V lost 6 bases, and 9 bases had no gene match. The CDR3 loop is CASSRNRDSQETQYF. In DNA form, the CDR3 reads TGTGCCAGCTCCCGCAACCGGGACAGTCAAGAGACCCAGTACTTC.